This T cell receptor (beta chain) was sequenced for a study of control samples from healthy donors and cancer patients. Sequenced by immunoSEQ multiplex PCR; TCRdb stores in-frame clones only, minus some. In the table there are about 100,000 clones, more than 85% of which are singletons. Source material: blood. The receptor was derived from a man younger than 30 in good health.

In nucleotides, the CDR3 is TGTGCCAGCTCACCCGGAGGGGGGACCACTGAAGCTTTCTTT. Translation: CASSPGGGTTEAFF. The V and J genes are TRBV18 and TRBJ1-1; the D gene is possibly TRBD1 (6 bases). The ends were cut back, 3 bases at V and 4 bases at J, with 12 bases in the middle. The CDR3 has 14 residues. The germline gives CDR1 KGHSH, CDR2 LQKENI.